This TCR beta chain was identified in a study of cytomegalovirus exposure and HLA in healthy donors. Findings and caveats of the study: The authors later found most CMV-associated TCR beta chains appeared HLA-restricted.

On this clone itself: Its specificity is not known.

The PCR made use of 60 Vbeta and 13 Jbeta primers. Sequenced by immunoSEQ multiplex PCR; TCRdb stores in-frame clones only, minus some. The repertoire holds about 170,000 clones, with around three quarters as singletons. The CDR3 has 12 residues. From germline, CDR1 is MDHEN and CDR2 SYDVKM. V was trimmed by 1 base and J by 7 bases, leaving 7 bases between them. The specimen sequenced was PBMCs. The TCR comes from a woman aged 45-65 years in good health and CMV-seronegative. V and J are TRBV28 and TRBJ1-2; tentative D call: TRBD1 (5 bases). The CDR3 DNA reads as TGTGCCAGCAGTTTATCGGGGGGTGGCTACACCTTC. Residues: CASSLSGGGYTF.